The T cell receptor beta chain under discussion was sequenced for a study of cytomegalovirus exposure and HLA in healthy donors. The CDR3 length is 12 residues. With 6 bases removed from V and 5 bases from J, the gap between germline ends came to 10 bases. Germline CDR1 reads MNHEY; CDR2 reads SMNVEV (reference sequence). PCR involved 60 Vbeta and 13 Jbeta primers. Using immunoSEQ multiplex PCR, the repertoire was profiled, and TCRdb retains in-frame clones only, with some absent. The sample's table shows 150,000 to 200,000 clones. The chain uses TRBV27 and TRBJ1-1, with D possibly TRBD1 on 5 matching bases. The sequenced sample was PBMCs. The origin of this receptor is a man under 40 in good health and CMV-seronegative. The DNA of the CDR3 is TGTGCCAGCAGATCAGGGAGGACTGAAGCTTTCTTT. This gives the protein CASRSGRTEAFF.